This TCR beta chain was sequenced during a study of memory CD4+ T cells and cytomegalovirus serostatus (dated by TCRdb to about 2019). In terms of the full investigation: A total of some 35 healthy Belgian adults, of whom 9 were CMV seropositive and approximately 24 were CMV seronegative, were included in the cohort. CD4+ memory TCRbeta repertoires of a Belgian cohort with known cytomegalovirus serostatus were sequenced in order to replicate a published TCR-based CMV serostatus classifier.

CDR3 length: 12 amino acids, cysteine to phenylalanine. Here the CDR3 DNA is all that survives: 36 bases in frame from base 1. For CDR1 and CDR2, the germline V gene lists SQVTM and ANQGSEA. V lost 3 bases and J lost 5 bases; the stretch between them is 8 bases long. Genomic DNA was extracted from sorted cells with the Quick-DNA Microprep Kit. Amplification of TCRbeta DNA was done with the immunoSEQ hsTCRbeta kit, following the protocol from the manufacturer. TCRbeta libraries were sequenced on an Illumina MiSeq instrument. As for the original processing: After out-of-frame sequences were removed, 2,204,828 distinct TCRbeta sequences remained, averaging about 66,813 per individual. Each individual was scored by the count of roughly 160 previously reported CMV-associated TCRbeta sequences and the total productive distinct TCRbeta count. A beta-binomial model was reimplemented in Python, and random forests from scikit-learn, run with default parameters, were trained on data from the US cohort. Classifier performance on the Belgian cohort was reported as the median AUC with percentile confidence intervals calculated over 10,000 bootstrap iterations. TCRdb carries this immuneACCESS record with in-frame sequences only. Its versions omit some clonotypes, under half of them owing to an unresolved V gene in the studies checked, with the rest unexplained. The DNA gave D and trimming, while V, J and clone size come from that table. Recorded for this sample are under 70,000 clones; roughly three quarters of them occurred a single time. 0.8% to 1.2% of the sample is held by the ten biggest clonotypes.

Overall study results and their limits: Unlike the original study, which covered naive and memory CD4+ and CD8+ populations, the Belgian study sequenced only CD4+CD45RO+ memory cells. The results were read as suggesting that the CMV-associated TCR signature is, for the most part, present in the CD4+ memory repertoire. For CMV serostatus prediction, a median bootstrapped AUC of about 0.96 was reached with the original framework, and a median bootstrapped AUC of about 0.89 was reached with a US-trained random forest. The original-framework classifier achieved a median bootstrapped AUC of about 0.95 with a 95% CI of 0.76-1.00 on the Belgian cohort. Among the approximately 160 previously reported CMV-associated TCRbeta sequences, about 71 showed up in the CD4+ memory repertoires, with each one found in between one and five individuals.

In regard to this clone: The antigen it recognizes is unknown. There are no base qualities to consult, and no much larger clone falls within one base.

Single viable CD3+CD4+CD8-CD45RO+ cells were sorted as memory CD4+ T cells on a FACSAria II. CMV serostatus was determined using a Roche Elecsys assay that detects serum IgG against CMV pp150, pp28, p38 and p52. Following thawing, total CD4+ T cells were enriched through positive selection using CD4 magnetic microbeads. Samples originated from another study that specifically interrogated the CD4+ T cell memory repertoire. Peripheral blood mononuclear cells were isolated and cryopreserved according to standard operating procedures, and serum was stored at -80 degrees C. CD3-PerCP (BW264/56), CD4-APC (RPA-T4), CD45RO-PE (UCHT1) and CD8-Pacific Orange (3B5) antibodies were used for staining, and non-viable cells were excluded with Sytox blue.

This clonotype was obtained from an adult in good health and CMV-seronegative. The sequenced material came from memory CD4+ T cells from blood. The chain uses TRBV29-1 and TRBJ2-1, with no confidently assigned D gene. The DNA sequence follows: TGCAGCGTTGACTCGCCAGACAATGAGCAGTTCTTC. Its product reads: CSVDSPDNEQFF.